These 25 T cell receptor beta chains were sequenced from one sample in a study of monozygotic twins with inflammatory bowel disease. TCRdb reanalyzed the 5' RACE reads and collapses them to one entry per CDR3 protein, without DNA. The sample has around 190,000 distinct CDR3 sequences. The sequenced sample consisted of blood. All receptors derive from a human donor with ulcerative colitis or Crohn's disease, or a healthy co-twin of an affected twin (not recorded which).

The J gene is TRBJ1-1, the V gene TRBV5-5. Germline CDR1 is SGHKS and CDR2 is YYEKEE (reference sequence). This CDR3 is 15 amino acids long. CDR3 loop: CASSLGRTMNTEAFF.

The chain is built from TRBV20-1 and TRBJ1-6; TCRdb lists TRBD1, though no DNA is available to test this call. The CDR3 consists of 15 residues. Germline V gene lookup returns CDR1 DFQATT and CDR2 SNEGSKA (reference sequence). The CDR3 is CSARGGQGNNSPLHF.

CDR3 in amino acids: CASSFADPRGRDTQYF. The chain employs TRBV5-1 and TRBJ2-3; the TCRdb call, TRBD2, lacks DNA for checking. This CDR3 has 16 amino acids. The germline V gene encodes CDR1 SGHRS and CDR2 YFSETQ.

V usage is TRBV7-2 and J usage is TRBJ2-3; the D gene TCRdb calls, TRBD1, cannot be checked with no DNA. This CDR3 is built from 14 residues. Germline V gene sequence: CDR1 SGHTA, CDR2 FQGNSA. CDR3: CASKTRGSTDTQYF.

The CDR3 region is CASSYSVDGGEQYF. This chain connects TRBV6-5 to TRBJ2-7; TCRdb reports TRBD1, a call that lacks DNA to check it against. The germline V gene has CDR1 MNHEY and CDR2 SVGAGI. The CDR3 consists of 14 residues.

The rearrangement uses TRBV7-9 and TRBJ1-6; TCRdb selects TRBD1, and the lack of DNA leaves this call unchecked. This CDR3 is built from 14 residues. Germline CDR1 SEHNR, CDR2 FQNEAQ (reference sequence). This chain's CDR3 is CASSFLGGDSPLHF.

The chain carries TRBV3-1 and TRBJ2-7; TCRdb returns TRBD2, unconfirmable since there is no DNA. This CDR3 region has 13 residues. Germline loops: CDR1 LGHDT, CDR2 YNNKEL (reference sequence). CDR3 sequence: CASRTLLGDEQYF.

This chain links TRBV19 with TRBJ1-3; TCRdb lists TRBD1, though no DNA is available to test this call. The CDR3 sequence is 13 residues long. Per the germline V gene, CDR1 is LNHDA and CDR2 is SQIVND (reference sequence). The CDR3 protein is CASSTGPGNTIYF.

The chain combines TRBV20-1 with TRBJ1-6. This CDR3 is built from 13 residues. Looked up from germline, CDR1 is DFQATT and CDR2 is SNEGSKA (reference sequence). The CDR3 spells CSAREDWNSPLHF.

This chain connects TRBV9 to TRBJ2-3; TCRdb's D call, TRBD1, is unchecked because there is no DNA. The germline gives CDR1 SGDLS, CDR2 YYNGEE. The CDR3 length is 16 residues. CDR3: CASSVFSGQSTDTQYF.

The chain employs TRBV5-1 and TRBJ2-2; absent DNA, TCRdb's TRBD1 call cannot be checked. Germline values: CDR1 SGHRS, CDR2 YFSETQ. CDR3 length equals 16 residues. CDR3 residues: CASSKAGTTNTGELFF.

The chain recombines TRBV12-3 or TRBV12-4 with TRBJ1-5; TCRdb names TRBD1, which stays unverified in the absence of DNA. There are 12 residues in the CDR3. CDR3 in amino acids: CASRPTGGTQHF.

The chain is built from TRBV2 and TRBJ1-1. The CDR3 extends over 13 amino acids. Germline CDR1 reads SNHLY; CDR2 reads FYNNEI. CDR3 loop: CASILGLNTEAFF.

This chain joins TRBV5-1 and TRBJ1-1; TCRdb lists TRBD1, though no DNA is available to test this call. The CDR3 runs to 14 residues. Germline CDR1 reads SGHRS; CDR2 reads YFSETQ. CDR3 sequence reads: CASSLEGARSEAFF.

CDR3 sequence: CSARDPSSLSYGYTF. The chain links TRBV20-1 to TRBJ1-2. CDR1 and CDR2 from the germline V gene are DFQATT and SNEGSKA (reference sequence). The CDR3 has 15 residues.

The chain employs TRBV5-5 and TRBJ2-3; TCRdb's assignment of TRBD1 cannot be checked, as there is no DNA. Germline V CDR1 and CDR2: SGHKS, YYEKEE (reference sequence). This CDR3 is 18 amino acids long. The CDR3 region is CASSPTTLWIGSTDTQYF.

The chain links TRBV5-1 to TRBJ2-7; the TCRdb D gene call, TRBD2, has no DNA to confirm it. Per the germline V gene, CDR1 is SGHRS and CDR2 is YFSETQ. The CDR3 is 16 amino acids. CDR3 residues: CASSTPIGRQKYEQYF. The variable domain in full, completed from reference TRBV5-1 and TRBJ2-7, reads KAGVTQTPRYLIKTRGQQVTLSCSPISGHRSVSWYQQTPGQGLQFLFEYFSETQRNKGNFPGRFSGRQFSNSRSEMNVSTLELGDSALYLCASSTPIGRQKYEQYFGPGTRLTVT.

This chain joins TRBV20-1 and TRBJ1-5; as DNA is missing, the TRBD1 call by TCRdb cannot be tested. CDR3 length: 15 residues. Germline CDR1 is DFQATT and CDR2 is SNEGSKA (reference sequence). The CDR3 here is CSAPRDRGTNQPQHF.

This rearrangement joins TRBV20-1 to TRBJ2-3; TCRdb designates TRBD1, a call that cannot be tested without DNA. Germline V gives CDR1 DFQATT, CDR2 SNEGSKA (reference sequence). The CDR3 runs 16 residues. The CDR3 reads CSAETPGPPTTDTQYF.

This rearrangement joins TRBV11-2 to TRBJ1-1; TCRdb returns TRBD1, unconfirmable since there is no DNA. CDR3 size: 15 residues. Germline CDR1 is SGHAT and CDR2 is FQNNGV. The CDR3 loop is CASSSIRGSRHFCFF.

This chain joins TRBV4-1 and TRBJ2-7; there is no DNA to check the TCRdb D call of TRBD1. The CDR3 length is 17 residues. Germline values: CDR1 MGHRA, CDR2 YSYEKL. The CDR3: CASSPIGTGGLTYEQYF.

The chain carries TRBV9 and TRBJ2-1; the TCRdb call, TRBD2, lacks DNA for checking. Germline V gene data show CDR1 as SGDLS and CDR2 as YYNGEE. The CDR3 extends over 14 amino acids. The CDR3 sequence: CASSVSGTSDEQFF.

The V gene is TRBV18, the J gene TRBJ2-1. CDR3 length: 16 amino acids. CDR1 KGHSH and CDR2 LQKENI come from the germline V gene. The CDR3 protein is CASSPQGASSYNEQFF.

The chain combines TRBV5-1 with TRBJ1-1; TCRdb lists TRBD1, though no DNA is available to test this call. Germline loops: CDR1 SGHRS, CDR2 YFSETQ. This CDR3 spans 14 amino acids. The CDR3 loop is CASSWGQGITEAFF. Based on the CDR3 plus reference TRBV5-1 and TRBJ1-1, the full variable domain is KAGVTQTPRYLIKTRGQQVTLSCSPISGHRSVSWYQQTPGQGLQFLFEYFSETQRNKGNFPGRFSGRQFSNSRSEMNVSTLELGDSALYLCASSWGQGITEAFFGQGTRLTVV.

The genes are TRBV5-1 and TRBJ1-4. Germline values: CDR1 SGHRS, CDR2 YFSETQ. CDR3 length equals 14 residues. The CDR3 sequence: CASSWSTPNEKLFF.